This TCR beta chain was sequenced in a study of regulatory T cells in long-lasting Graves disease. Study-level points and caveats: It was in persistent disease that TRBV28, TRBJ1-2 and TRBJ2-5 were favored. Persistent patients shared more public clonotypes (about 2,600) than new patients (roughly 1,000).

Time point here: newly diagnosed GD, antithyroid drugs for less than 3 months. Generation of the TCR library employed RNA extracted from PBMCs. Arm-PCR of CDR3 regions and iRepertoire HTBI primers were the basis on which TCR beta libraries were built. TCRdb fed the multiplex PCR reads into MiXCR, producing one record per CDR3 protein. The repertoire has around 450,000 distinct CDR3 sequences, 15% of them found once; the top ten carry roughly 7.7%. The germline gives CDR1 MDHEN, CDR2 SYDVKM. CDR3 length: 16 amino acids. With V trimmed by 4 bases and J by 7 bases, 7 bases remained unmatched. This clonotype occurred a few times. Its specificity is not known. These records were also assigned to another study, of T cells in Graves' hyperthyroidism and ophthalmopathy. That source adds: A first-round RT-PCR of the TCR CDR3 used the HTBI primer set.

The chain has TRBV28 and TRBJ1-6; TRBD1 matches 10 bases. The TCR sequence derives from a woman between 40 and 55 years old with Graves disease. The sample consisted of peripheral blood mononuclear cells (PBMCs), taken at new diagnosis, from a patient treated with antithyroid drugs. The CDR3 sequence: CASSSQTGGRNSPLHF. The CDR3 DNA reads TGTGCCAGCAGTTCCCAGACAGGGGGCAGGAATTCACCCCTCCACTTT.